The 13 T cell receptor beta chains reported below all come from one sample, sequenced in a study of T-cell memory formation after mild COVID-19. Each CDR3 protein is one row after TCRdb ran MiXCR on the 5' RACE reads. The sample contains approximately 500,000 distinct CDR3 sequences, approximately 23% of which appear only once. The sequenced sample was PBMCs or a T cell subset sorted from them (not recorded which). Receptor source: an adult woman who had mild COVID-19 (a few samples of this study predate the infection). Cell type and time point are not known.

This rearrangement joins TRBV7-3 to TRBJ2-1; TRBD1 might be the D (7 bases). V shed 6 bases and J shed 10 bases, with 16 bases lying between them. The CDR3 totals 13 residues. The germline V gene has CDR1 SGHTA and CDR2 FQGTGA. Written as DNA, the CDR3 is TGTGCCAGCAGTGCGGGACAGACTTTGGAGCAGTTCTTC. It codes for CASSAGQTLEQFF.

The CDR3, as DNA: TGTGCCAGCAGCCAAGTTCCAGGGAACACTGAAGCTTTCTTT. Translation: CASSQVPGNTEAFF. The chain couples TRBV3-1 to TRBJ1-1, with D unresolved. The CDR3 contains 14 residues. The V end was cut by 1 base, the J end by 1 base, with 7 bases between. Germline lookup yields CDR1 LGHDT and CDR2 YNNKEL (reference sequence).

This clonotype came up many times. The gene calls are TRBV7-2 and TRBJ2-3; D gene unclear. CDR3 length: 13 amino acids. Germline CDR1 is SGHTA and CDR2 is FQGNSA. V shed 1 base and J shed 5 bases, with 7 bases lying between them. The chain's CDR3 is CASSLVGVDTQYF. For the CDR3, the DNA is TGTGCCAGCAGCTTAGTCGGTGTAGATACGCAGTATTTT.

The chain recombines TRBV4-3 with TRBJ1-2; tentatively, D is TRBD1 (6 bases). Trimming removed 1 base at V and 5 bases at J, with 14 bases between. The length of the CDR3 is 15 residues. Germline V lookup: CDR1 LGHNA, CDR2 YSLEER. This chain's CDR3 is CASSQAGGQSYGYTF. The CDR3 coding sequence is TGCGCCAGCAGCCAAGCGGGGGGACAATCATATGGCTACACCTTC.

This clonotype was found a few times. This chain links TRBV4-2 with TRBJ2-4; 8 bases agree with TRBD2. Germline trimming cut 0 bases from V and 0 bases from J; bases unmatched to any gene: 4. The CDR3 totals 17 residues. Germline CDR1 and CDR2: LGHNA and YNFKEQ. The CDR3 DNA sequence: TGTGCCAGCAGCCAAGACAGCGGGGGAAAAGCCAAAAACATTCAGTACTTC. As protein: CASSQDSGGKAKNIQYF.

V is TRBV12-3 or TRBV12-4 and J is TRBJ1-2, with a weak D call TRBD1 (5 bases). The V and J ends lost 4 bases and 6 bases respectively, with 18 bases between them. The CDR3 runs 15 residues. This chain's CDR3 is CASSSWDPTLDGYTF. The CDR3 coding sequence is TGTGCCAGCAGTTCATGGGACCCGACCTTGGATGGCTACACCTTC.

In its sample, this clonotype was seen a few times. This sequence joins TRBV14 and TRBJ1-1; unclear D gene. Per the germline V gene, CDR1 is SGHDN and CDR2 is FVKESK. The CDR3 covers 15 residues. The V and J ends lost 1 base and 3 bases respectively, with 12 bases between them. The chain's CDR3 is CASSQAMTGYTEAFF. CDR3 DNA: TGTGCCAGCAGCCAAGCCATGACGGGGTACACTGAAGCTTTCTTT. The full variable domain, in which reference TRBV14 and TRBJ1-1 provide the parts outside the CDR3, is EAGVTQFPSHSVIEKGQTVTLRCDPISGHDNLYWYRRVMGKEIKFLLHFVKESKQDESGMPNNRFLAERTGGTYSTLKVQPAELEDSGVYFCASSQAMTGYTEAFFGQGTRLTVV.

V gene TRBV7-2 combines with J gene TRBJ1-3; no reliable D call. Germline values: CDR1 SGHTA, CDR2 FQGNSA. CDR3 length: 15 residues. V lost 5 bases and J lost 0, with 11 bases in between. Here the CDR3 reads CASSPVSGSGNTIYF. The DNA of the CDR3 is TGTGCCAGCAGCCCTGTGAGCGGCTCTGGAAACACCATATATTTT.

The table lists this clonotype with a few counts. The CDR3: CSARGEGGALVTYEQYF. The CDR3 bases are TGCAGTGCTAGAGGTGAGGGCGGGGCCCTTGTGACCTACGAGCAGTACTTC. This sequence joins TRBV20-1 and TRBJ2-7, with D possibly TRBD2 on 6 matching bases. V was clipped by 1 base and J by 2 bases, with 21 bases between them. The CDR3 is 17 residues long. CDR1 is DFQATT, CDR2 SNEGSKA, per germline (reference sequence).

V and J are TRBV12-3 or TRBV12-4 and TRBJ2-7; TRBD1 matches 7 bases. The CDR3 covers 14 residues. The V and J ends lost 2 bases and 2 bases, in that order; junction bases with no gene match: 3. CDR3 sequence (DNA): TGTGCCAGCAGTTTAAAGGGGGCGGCCTACGAGCAGTACTTC. Its translation: CASSLKGAAYEQYF.

This clonotype was detected only a few times. J is TRBJ2-7 and V is TRBV4-1, with TRBD2 as a possible D gene (6 bases). From germline, CDR1 is MGHRA and CDR2 YSYEKL. V was shortened by 0 bases and J by 2 bases, with 11 bases between the two germline ends. This CDR3 is 15 amino acids long. In nucleotides, the CDR3 is TGCGCCAGCAGCCAAGATTCGGGGGAGACCTACGAGCAGTACTTC. This codes for CASSQDSGETYEQYF.

The chain uses TRBV29-1 and TRBJ1-2; D unresolved. CDR3 length: 15 residues. Trimming removed 0 bases from V and 0 bases from J, with 11 bases in between. CDR1 and CDR2 from the germline V gene are SQVTM and ANQGSEA. CDR3 protein: CSVEEVADSNYGYTF. The CDR3, as DNA: TGCAGCGTTGAAGAGGTCGCGGACTCTAACTATGGCTACACCTTC.

Only a few counts were recorded for this clonotype. The chain couples TRBV7-9 to TRBJ2-5; TRBD2 matches at 9 bases. The CDR3 covers 16 residues. V lost 1 base to trimming and J lost 3 bases; unmatched junction nucleotides: 6. Germline V gives CDR1 SEHNR, CDR2 FQNEAQ (reference sequence). This chain's CDR3 is CASSLVLREGEETQYF. The CDR3 nucleotides read TGTGCCAGCAGCTTAGTGTTGCGGGAGGGCGAAGAGACCCAGTACTTC. The full variable domain, completed using reference TRBV7-9 and TRBJ2-5, is DTGVSQNPRHKITKRGQNVTFRCDPISEHNRLYWYRQTLGQGPEFLTYFQNEAQLEKSRLLSDRFSAERPKGSFSTLEIQRTEQGDSAMYLCASSLVLREGEETQYFGPGTRLLVL.